One sample yielded the 13 T cell receptor beta chains listed below, sequenced in a study of T cell responses to AZD1222 COVID-19 vaccine. Produced via immunoSEQ multiplex PCR; TCRdb's table is partial and in-frame only. The sample gives some 75,000 clones, roughly 84% of which show up once; approximately 10% is in the top ten. The sample was peripheral blood, taken on day 0 of AZD1222 vaccination. All receptors derive from an adult in good health.

This rearrangement joins TRBV14 to TRBJ2-1; D possibly matches TRBD1 or TRBD2 (5 bases each). Germline CDR1 SGHDN, CDR2 FVKESK. The ends were cut back, 1 base at V and 12 bases at J, with 10 bases in the middle. CDR3 length: 12 amino acids. CDR3 amino acids: CASSQGDRPQFF. In nucleotides, the CDR3 is TGTGCCAGCAGCCAAGGGGACCGTCCGCAGTTCTTC.

This chain uses TRBV3-1 (or the pseudogene TRBV3-2) with TRBJ2-7, with TRBD1 matching over 8 bases. Trimming at V came to 5 bases and at J to 1 base, leaving 19 bases not matched to a gene. CDR1 LGHDT and CDR2 YNNKEL come from the germline V gene (reference sequence). The CDR3 has 19 residues. The CDR3: CASSGRTGLGFFWSYEQYF. CDR3 bases: TGTGCCAGCAGCGGACGGACAGGGCTAGGGTTCTTTTGGTCCTACGAGCAGTACTTC.

This clone showed up just once. As DNA, the CDR3 is TGTGCCAGCAGCGGAACCGGGACCAGGAATTCACCCCTCCACTTT. It specifies CASSGTGTRNSPLHF. The genes are TRBV7-2 and TRBJ1-6; a weak D match, TRBD1 (5 bases). The CDR3 is 15 amino acids. Germline V lookup: CDR1 SGHTA, CDR2 FQGNSA. The germline V and J ends were trimmed by 5 bases and 7 bases, with 15 bases remaining between them.

V gene TRBV20-1 combines with J gene TRBJ2-1, with unresolved D. V lost 3 bases and J 7 bases, leaving 4 bases between the germline ends. Looked up from germline, CDR1 is DFQATT and CDR2 is SNEGSKA (reference sequence). This CDR3 region has 10 residues. The CDR3 here is CSARLNEQFF. In DNA form, the CDR3 reads TGCAGTGCTAGGTTAAATGAGCAGTTCTTC.

This chain links TRBV19 with TRBJ1-5; TRBD1 agrees at 7 bases. With 3 bases clipped from V and 0 bases from J, the junction kept 8 bases outside the gene matches. This CDR3 comprises 17 residues. Germline V gives CDR1 LNHDA, CDR2 SQIVND (reference sequence). The CDR3 coding sequence is TGTGCCAGTAGTATGAGCGACAGGGTCTATAGCAATCAGCCCCAGCATTTT. Its translation is CASSMSDRVYSNQPQHF.

The chain carries TRBV28 and TRBJ1-4; 8 positions match TRBD1. V lost 7 bases, J lost 8 bases, and 6 bases stayed unmatched. CDR1 and CDR2 (germline): MDHEN, SYDVKM. The length of the CDR3 is 13 residues. CDR3 in amino acids: CASKQGGGEKLFF. The CDR3 DNA is TGTGCCAGCAAACAGGGGGGAGGCGAAAAACTGTTTTTT.

J is TRBJ2-3 and V is TRBV10-3; the match to TRBD1 covers 8 bases. The CDR3 is made up of 12 amino acids. After removal of 9 bases from V and 8 bases from J, the junction contained 7 bases not matched to a gene. CDR1 and CDR2 from the germline V gene are ENHRY and SYGVKD. CDR3 sequence: CAMGQETGTQYF. CDR3 DNA: TGTGCCATGGGACAGGAAACGGGTACGCAGTATTTT.

This rearrangement joins TRBV9 to TRBJ2-1; D ambiguous. The CDR3 runs to 14 residues. V lost 4 bases and J lost 4, with 12 bases in between. Germline CDR1 is SGDLS and CDR2 is YYNGEE. In nucleotides, the CDR3 is TGTGCCAGCAGCCCCAGATGGGAATACAATGAGCAGTTCTTC. Its protein product is CASSPRWEYNEQFF.

V and J are TRBV5-4 and TRBJ2-1; 14 nucleotides align to TRBD2. Trimming at V came to 4 bases and at J to 8 bases, leaving 5 bases not matched to a gene. The CDR3 has 15 amino acids. Germline V gene data show CDR1 as SGHNT and CDR2 as YYREEE (reference sequence). CDR3 amino acids: CASSPTSGRVDEQFF. CDR3 DNA sequence: TGTGCCAGCAGCCCGACTAGCGGGAGGGTGGATGAGCAGTTCTTC.

The J gene is TRBJ1-6, the V gene TRBV7-9, with 8 bases identical to TRBD1. The V gene end was trimmed by 5 bases and the J gene end by 10 bases; junction bases not matched to a gene: 7. This CDR3 comprises 14 residues. CDR1 and CDR2 from the germline V gene are SEHNR and FQNEAQ (reference sequence). DNA of the CDR3: TGTGCCAGCAGCATCGGACAGGGAGACTCACCCCTCCACTTT. Encoded protein: CASSIGQGDSPLHF.

The rearrangement links TRBV5-6 to TRBJ2-7, with unresolved D. Trimming left V 1 base short and J 5 bases short, with 7 bases between. This CDR3 has 12 amino acids. From germline, CDR1 is SGHDT and CDR2 YYEEEE. This chain's CDR3 is CASSLTPHEQYV. CDR3 DNA sequence: TGTGCCAGCAGCTTGACTCCCCACGAGCAGTACGTC.

The chain has TRBV5-6 and TRBJ2-7; the match to TRBD2 covers 7 bases. The V gene end was trimmed by 0 bases and the J gene end by 0 bases; junction bases not matched to a gene: 6. Germline V CDR1 and CDR2: SGHDT, YYEEEE. This CDR3 is built from 16 residues. The CDR3 reads CASSLVPSGYSYEQYF. DNA of the CDR3: TGTGCCAGCAGCTTGGTACCTAGCGGATACTCCTACGAGCAGTACTTC. Full variable domain (rest looked up from reference TRBV5-6 and TRBJ2-7): DAGVTQSPTHLIKTRGQQVTLRCSPKSGHDTVSWYQQALGQGPQFIFQYYEEEERQRGNFPDRFSGHQFPNYSSELNVNALLLGDSALYLCASSLVPSGYSYEQYFGPGTRLTVT.

The table lists this clone with a few counts. The genes are TRBV4-2 and TRBJ1-6; D unclear. The CDR3 is 14 residues long. Trimming took off 0 bases at V and 16 bases at J, with 16 bases between the two ends. CDR1 and CDR2 from the germline V gene are LGHNA and YNFKEQ. The CDR3 loop reads CASSQDKDPRILHF. CDR3 bases: TGTGCCAGCAGCCAAGATAAGGACCCCAGAATTCTCCACTTT.